Listed below are T cell receptor beta chains from one sample, sequenced in a study of identical twins' blood T cells. TCRdb fed the 5' RACE reads into MiXCR, producing one record per CDR3 protein. Of fewer than 450,000 distinct CDR3 sequences detected, approximately 30% appear once; the ten largest clones hold about 6%. The sequencing input was PBMCs. These receptors originate from a woman aged 18-55 years in good health. The CDR3 runs from the conserved cysteine through the conserved F or W. A D gene is named only where the DNA matches it firmly. Clone size appears in some rows only: once, few, many, or a class for an expanded clone.

DNA: TGCAGTGGGCTAAGATTGCAGCCCCAGCATTTT; CDR3: CSGLRLQPQHF; V: TRBV20-1; size: -; J: TRBJ1-5; D: -
DNA: TGTGCCAGCATCCGCACCGGGGAGCTGTTTTTT; CDR3: CASIRTGELFF; V: TRBV11-2; size: few; J: TRBJ2-2; D: -
DNA: TGTGCCAGCAGATCCGGACAGGTGAAGTACACCGGGGAGCTGTTTTTT; CDR3: CASRSGQVKYTGELFF; V: TRBV6-5; size: -; J: TRBJ2-2; D: TRBD1
DNA: TGTGCCAGCACGCGGGCCAGGGGAATTAATCAGCCCCAGCATTTT; CDR3: CASTRARGINQPQHF; V: TRBV6-6; size: -; J: TRBJ1-5; D: -
DNA: TGTGCCAGCTCATTTGGTCCCCATAATCAGCCCCAGCATTTT; CDR3: CASSFGPHNQPQHF; V: TRBV18; size: few; J: TRBJ1-5; D: -
DNA: TGTGCCAGCGTGGGGGTATTGGCAGATACGCTGTATTTT; CDR3: CASVGVLADTLYF; V: TRBV6-2/TRBV6-3; size: few; J: TRBJ2-3; D: -
DNA: TGTGCCAGCAGCTACCTAGCGGGGTTGGATACGCAGTATTTT; CDR3: CASSYLAGLDTQYF; V: TRBV7-2; size: -; J: TRBJ2-3; D: TRBD2
DNA: TGTGCCAGCAGCTTACACAGGGGTATCAATGAGCAGTTCTTC; CDR3: CASSLHRGINEQFF; V: TRBV7-2; size: once; J: TRBJ2-1; D: TRBD1
DNA: TGTGCCAGCAGCCAACAGGGGATAGGGAACACTGAAGCTTTCTTT; CDR3: CASSQQGIGNTEAFF; V: TRBV7-9; size: few; J: TRBJ1-1; D: TRBD1
DNA: TGCGCCAGCAGCTTGTTCGGGACGGACTCCTACGAGCAGTACTTC; CDR3: CASSLFGTDSYEQYF; V: TRBV5-1; size: many; J: TRBJ2-7; D: -
DNA: TGTGCCAGCAGCTTGGCTGGGTTTGAGCAGGTCTTC; CDR3: CASSLAGFEQVF; V: TRBV5-6; size: -; J: TRBJ2-1; D: -
DNA: TGCGCCAGCAGTAGCCGGGACTCTAACACCGGGGAGCTGTTTTTT; CDR3: CASSSRDSNTGELFF; V: TRBV5-1; size: -; J: TRBJ2-2; D: -
DNA: TGTGCCAGCAGTTACTCTTCGGGAGCGACCTACGAGCAGTACTTC; CDR3: CASSYSSGATYEQYF; V: TRBV6-5; size: -; J: TRBJ2-7; D: -
DNA: TGTGCCAGCAGCTTAGCATGGGCCAACTTCAATGAGCAGTTCTTC; CDR3: CASSLAWANFNEQFF; V: TRBV7-9; size: few; J: TRBJ2-1; D: -
DNA: TGTGCCAGCAGGGGACTAGCGGGGACTACAGATACGCAGTATTTT; CDR3: CASRGLAGTTDTQYF; V: TRBV27; size: -; J: TRBJ2-3; D: TRBD2
DNA: TGCAGTGCCCCCGAGACAGGGAAACTGTTTTTT; CDR3: CSAPETGKLFF; V: TRBV20-1; size: many; J: TRBJ1-4; D: TRBD1
DNA: TGCATCGTCGGACAGGGGGACACTGAAGCTTTCTTT; CDR3: CIVGQGDTEAFF; V: TRBV29-1; size: -; J: TRBJ1-1; D: TRBD1
DNA: TGCAGTGCTACGAGCCGGACTAGCGCATATTACAATGAGCAGTTCTTC; CDR3: CSATSRTSAYYNEQFF; V: TRBV20-1; size: -; J: TRBJ2-1; D: TRBD2
DNA: TGCGCCAGCAGCACGCCGACACCGAACACTGAAGCTTTCTTT; CDR3: CASSTPTPNTEAFF; V: TRBV5-1; size: few; J: TRBJ1-1; D: -
DNA: TGTGCCAGCAGCTTTCCAGCAACCGTTGAGCAGTACTTC; CDR3: CASSFPATVEQYF; V: TRBV7-2; size: few; J: TRBJ2-7; D: -
DNA: TGCAGTGCTCCCGGCTATAGTGGCTACACCTTC; CDR3: CSAPGYSGYTF; V: TRBV20-1; size: few; J: TRBJ1-2; D: -
DNA: TGTGCCAGCAGTACGCGACTAGCGGGAAGATATCCCGGGGAGCTGTTTTTT; CDR3: CASSTRLAGRYPGELFF; V: TRBV27; size: -; J: TRBJ2-2; D: TRBD2
DNA: TGTGCCAGCAGCGGCACCAACTCTGGAAACACCATATATTTT; CDR3: CASSGTNSGNTIYF; V: TRBV6-6; size: -; J: TRBJ1-3; D: -
DNA: TGTGCCAGCAGCTTTATTAGCGGGGGAGTCTACGAGCAGTACTTC; CDR3: CASSFISGGVYEQYF; V: TRBV11-2; size: -; J: TRBJ2-7; D: TRBD2
DNA: TGCGCCAGCAGATTCGGGACGGAAAATGAGCAGTTCTTC; CDR3: CASRFGTENEQFF; V: TRBV5-1; size: -; J: TRBJ2-1; D: -
DNA: TGCAGTGCTAGAGAGCGGCAGCACCACTCCTATAATTCACCCCTCCACTTT; CDR3: CSARERQHHSYNSPLHF; V: TRBV20-1; size: -; J: TRBJ1-6; D: -
DNA: TGTGCCAGCAATTATGGAGGGGATAGCAATCAGCCCCAGCATTTT; CDR3: CASNYGGDSNQPQHF; V: TRBV2; size: once; J: TRBJ1-5; D: -
DNA: TGTGCCAGCAGCCCCTTCGCTATCAGACGCAGTGAAAAACTGTTTTTT; CDR3: CASSPFAIRRSEKLFF; V: TRBV14; size: few; J: TRBJ1-4; D: -
DNA: TGTGCCTGGAGTTCCGGTCGGGATAATTCACCCCTCCACTTT; CDR3: CAWSSGRDNSPLHF; V: TRBV30; size: -; J: TRBJ1-6; D: -
DNA: TGTGCCAGCAGCCAAGAAGCCCACTGGGGGACTGCGTCCTACGAGCAGTACTTC; CDR3: CASSQEAHWGTASYEQYF; V: TRBV3-1; size: once; J: TRBJ2-7; D: -
DNA: TGTGCCGGCAGCTTGGATGACGGCTTTCAGACCCAGTACTTC; CDR3: CAGSLDDGFQTQYF; V: TRBV11-2; size: -; J: TRBJ2-5; D: -
DNA: TGCAGCGTTTTAGAGGTCTACGAGCAGTACTTC; CDR3: CSVLEVYEQYF; V: TRBV29-1; size: -; J: TRBJ2-7; D: -
DNA: TGCGCCAGCAGCTTAGGGACATCATCCACTGAAGCTTTCTTT; CDR3: CASSLGTSSTEAFF; V: TRBV5-1; size: -; J: TRBJ1-1; D: -
DNA: TGCAGCGCCCGGACAAGCACAGATACGCAGTATTTT; CDR3: CSARTSTDTQYF; V: TRBV29-1; size: many; J: TRBJ2-3; D: -
DNA: TGTGCCAGCAGTTACAGGGGGCATTACGAGCAGTACTTC; CDR3: CASSYRGHYEQYF; V: TRBV6-2/TRBV6-3; size: -; J: TRBJ2-7; D: TRBD1
DNA: TGCAGTGCTAGTCTGGGGCGGGCAGAAGCTTTCTTT; CDR3: CSASLGRAEAFF; V: TRBV20-1; size: few; J: TRBJ1-1; D: -
DNA: TGCAGCATCGACTCCGGGACAGGTCGTCGAGAAGCTTTCTTT; CDR3: CSIDSGTGRREAFF; V: TRBV29-1; size: few; J: TRBJ1-1; D: TRBD1
DNA: TGCAGTGCCCTTTTAAGGGGGGAGACCCAGTACTTC; CDR3: CSALLRGETQYF; V: TRBV20-1; size: -; J: TRBJ2-5; D: -
DNA: TGTGCCAGCAGCGTATCCCCTCTCGGTCGAGTAAACTATGGCTACACCTTC; CDR3: CASSVSPLGRVNYGYTF; V: TRBV9; size: few; J: TRBJ1-2; D: -
DNA: TGTGCCAGCAGCCTAGTCTCAGTACTAGAGACCCAGTACTTC; CDR3: CASSLVSVLETQYF; V: TRBV11-2; size: -; J: TRBJ2-5; D: -
DNA: TGTGCCAGCAGCTCCCGACTAGCGGGGGGGTCAGATACGCAGTATTTT; CDR3: CASSSRLAGGSDTQYF; V: TRBV11-2; size: -; J: TRBJ2-3; D: TRBD2
DNA: TGCAGTGCTACCTTCTCTAGCGGCCGCTTGATCTTC; CDR3: CSATFSSGRLIF; V: TRBV20-1; size: few; J: TRBJ2-7; D: TRBD2
DNA: TGTGCCAGCTCCCCATTGGACAGGATGCATAATTCACCCCTCCACTTT; CDR3: CASSPLDRMHNSPLHF; V: TRBV18; size: -; J: TRBJ1-6; D: TRBD1
DNA: TGTGCCACTCGGGACAAATCGAACACCGGGGAGCCGTTTTTT; CDR3: CATRDKSNTGEPFF; V: TRBV24-1; size: -; J: TRBJ2-2; D: -
DNA: TGCGCCAACAGCTTGCTTGCGGGAGAAGATACGCAGTATTTT; CDR3: CANSLLAGEDTQYF; V: TRBV5-1; size: -; J: TRBJ2-3; D: TRBD2
DNA: TGTGCCGGCAGTTTAGGTAGAGGGATTGGGGTCTCCTACAATGAGCAGTTCTTC; CDR3: CAGSLGRGIGVSYNEQFF; V: TRBV12-3/TRBV12-4; size: -; J: TRBJ2-1; D: -
DNA: TGCAGTGCTAGCAACAGGGGCTCTGGAAACACCATATATTTT; CDR3: CSASNRGSGNTIYF; V: TRBV20-1; size: few; J: TRBJ1-3; D: TRBD1
DNA: TGTGCCAGCAGCCTCGGGGGGCAGAGCACTGAAGCTTTCTTT; CDR3: CASSLGGQSTEAFF; V: TRBV7-9; size: -; J: TRBJ1-1; D: -
DNA: TGTGCCAGCAGCTTAGTTGGCACAGGGTTAAGGACTGAAGCTTTCTTT; CDR3: CASSLVGTGLRTEAFF; V: TRBV7-9; size: -; J: TRBJ1-1; D: -
DNA: TGTGCCAGCAGTTTCTATGGCACCGGGGAGCTGTTTTTT; CDR3: CASSFYGTGELFF; V: TRBV6-6; size: many; J: TRBJ2-2; D: -
DNA: TGTGCCAGCAGCGTAGGAATATTCGGGGTTAGCACAGATACGCAGTATTTT; CDR3: CASSVGIFGVSTDTQYF; V: TRBV9; size: few; J: TRBJ2-3; D: -
DNA: TGTGCCAGCAGCGTAGGTTCGCAGGGGGCAGGGGGTACGCAGTATTTT; CDR3: CASSVGSQGAGGTQYF; V: TRBV9; size: -; J: TRBJ2-3; D: TRBD1
DNA: TGTGCCAGCAGTAAACAGGGCGAGGGCAATCAGCCCCAGCATTTT; CDR3: CASSKQGEGNQPQHF; V: TRBV6-6; size: few; J: TRBJ1-5; D: -
DNA: TGCAGTGCTCAGGGGGCGCGGGAGGACACTGAAGCTTTCTTT; CDR3: CSAQGAREDTEAFF; V: TRBV20-1; size: once; J: TRBJ1-1; D: TRBD1